This TCR beta chain was recovered during a study of T cell responses to AZD1222 COVID-19 vaccine. The data were produced by immunoSEQ multiplex PCR, yet TCRdb's version contains in-frame clones alone and is incomplete. The table shows approximately 88,000 clones, with around 73% occurring only once. CDR1 is MNHEY and CDR2 is SMNVEV in the germline V gene (reference sequence). This CDR3 region has 14 residues. The V end lost 1 base, the J end lost 4 bases, and 8 bases lay between the germline ends. This TCR was sampled from an adult in good health. The rearrangement links TRBV27 to TRBJ1-5; a weak D match, TRBD1 (5 bases). The source was peripheral blood, collected on day 0 of AZD1222 vaccination. DNA of the CDR3: TGTGCCAGCAGTTTATTGTCAGGGAATCAGCCCCAGCATTTT. Translating gives CASSLLSGNQPQHF.